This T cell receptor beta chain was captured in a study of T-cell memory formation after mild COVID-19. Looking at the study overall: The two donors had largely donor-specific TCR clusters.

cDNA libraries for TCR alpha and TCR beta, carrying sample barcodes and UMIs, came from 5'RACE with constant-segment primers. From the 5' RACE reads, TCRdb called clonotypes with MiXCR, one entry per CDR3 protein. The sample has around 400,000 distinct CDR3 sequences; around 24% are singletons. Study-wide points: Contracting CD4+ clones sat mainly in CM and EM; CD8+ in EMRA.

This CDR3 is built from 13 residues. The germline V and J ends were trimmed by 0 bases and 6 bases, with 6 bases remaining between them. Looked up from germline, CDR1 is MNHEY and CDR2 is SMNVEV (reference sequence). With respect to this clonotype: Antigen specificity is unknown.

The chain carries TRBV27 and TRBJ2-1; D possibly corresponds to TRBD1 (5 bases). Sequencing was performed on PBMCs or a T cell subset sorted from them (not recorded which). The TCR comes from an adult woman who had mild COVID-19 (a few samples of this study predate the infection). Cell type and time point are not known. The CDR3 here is CASSLSTANEQFF. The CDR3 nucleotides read TGTGCCAGCAGTTTATCGACAGCCAATGAGCAGTTCTTC.